One sample yielded the 29 T cell receptor beta chains listed below, sequenced in a study of long-term antiretroviral therapy in people with HIV (dated by TCRdb to between 2021 and 2024). The immunoSEQ hsTCRB v3.0 assay was used at survey level resolution to sequence the TRB variable region. In its TCRdb copy, this immuneACCESS table keeps in-frame sequences only and misses some clones. Where compared with another copy, unresolved V genes explain less than half of these, and the others have no known cause. In this sample the table shows some 10,000 clones, about 80% of which occur a single time. The biggest ten clones account for around 21% of the sample. Sequencing was performed on unsorted PBMCs, taken 7 to 7.5 years after starting antiretroviral therapy. The receptors stem from a man aged 45-60 years with HIV.

This clone was detected a few times. V gene TRBV10-2 combines with J gene TRBJ1-1; no definite D call. Trimming removed 10 bases at V and 1 base at J, with 7 bases between. The CDR3 loop spans 11 amino acids. CDR1 WSHSY and CDR2 SAAADI come from the germline V gene. The CDR3, as DNA: TGCGCCACCCGCCAGAACACTGAAGCTTTCTTT. Protein product: CATRQNTEAFF.

This clone was seen a few times. V usage is TRBV10-1 and J usage is TRBJ2-2; 7 bases fit TRBD1. Germline values: CDR1 WNHNN, CDR2 SYGVQD (reference sequence). V gave up 2 bases and J gave up 5 bases; unmatched junction bases: 2. This CDR3 region has 14 residues. CDR3 region: CASSETGVTGELFF. The DNA for the CDR3 is TGCGCCAGCAGTGAGACAGGGGTGACCGGGGAGCTGTTTTTT.

J is TRBJ1-1 and V is TRBV5-6; D not certain. Trimming cost V 2 bases and J 1 base, with 9 bases left between them. This CDR3 contains 14 residues. Germline loops: CDR1 SGHDT, CDR2 YYEEEE. This CDR3 reads CASSLFATNTEAFF. CDR3 bases: TGTGCCAGCAGCTTATTCGCGACGAACACTGAAGCTTTCTTT.

V gene TRBV27 combines with J gene TRBJ2-3; tentatively, D is TRBD2 (5 bases). Germline CDR1 is MNHEY and CDR2 is SMNVEV (reference sequence). V lost 7 bases and J 2 bases, leaving 10 bases between the germline ends. CDR3 size: 13 residues. Written as DNA, the CDR3 is TGTGCCAGCACCCGCGGGCCCACAGATACGCAGTATTTT. It specifies CASTRGPTDTQYF.

The chain recombines TRBV2 with TRBJ1-6; D is unresolved. This CDR3 region has 14 residues. Trimming pared 6 bases from V and 4 bases from J, leaving 10 bases between. Germline CDR1 and CDR2: SNHLY and FYNNEI. The CDR3 is CASSPRLYNSPLHF. The DNA of the CDR3 is TGTGCCAGCAGCCCCCGGCTTTATAATTCACCCCTCCACTTT.

The gene calls are TRBV15 and TRBJ2-1, with 8 bases matching TRBD2. The V gene's germline CDR1 is LNHNV and CDR2 YYDKDF (reference sequence). Trimming took 0 bases from V and 0 from J; bases not matched to a gene: 4. This CDR3 contains 17 residues. CDR3 loop: CATSRDLAGGSYNEQFF. In DNA form, the CDR3 reads TGTGCCACCAGCAGAGATCTTGCGGGGGGCTCCTACAATGAGCAGTTCTTC.

The sample holds a few counts of this clone. The rearrangement uses TRBV7-9 and TRBJ2-7; the D gene is possibly TRBD1 (5 bases). This CDR3 has 12 amino acids. CDR1 is SEHNR, CDR2 FQNEAQ, per germline (reference sequence). Deletions cut 4 bases from V and 2 bases from J, with 6 bases between. In DNA, the CDR3 is TGTGCCAGCAGCTGGACACCCTACGAGCAGTACTTC. Translated, it gives CASSWTPYEQYF.

A single count supports this clone. The V call is TRBV4-1, the J call TRBJ1-1; TRBD1 is a possible D gene (6 bases). V was clipped by 4 bases and J by 6 bases, with 15 bases between them. CDR1 MGHRA and CDR2 YSYEKL come from the germline V gene. The CDR3 length is 14 residues. CDR3 residues: CASSLRGGTAEAFF. The CDR3 nucleotides read TGCGCCAGCAGCCTAAGGGGGGGAACCGCTGAAGCTTTCTTT.

This clone turned up a few times. J is TRBJ1-3 and V is TRBV6-1, with TRBD1 as a possible D gene (6 bases). V gave up 4 bases and J gave up 8 bases, with 15 bases separating them. This CDR3 spans 14 amino acids. Germline values: CDR1 MNHNS, CDR2 SASEGT. CDR3 sequence reads: CASSARGPGYTIYF. The DNA for the CDR3 is TGTGCCAGCAGTGCTCGGGGGCCGGGGTACACCATATATTTT.

The chain recombines TRBV18 with TRBJ2-3; D gene uncertain. Looked up from germline, CDR1 is KGHSH and CDR2 is LQKENI. The CDR3 has 14 residues. V was pared by 3 bases and J by 6 bases, with 13 bases between. Written as DNA, the CDR3 is TGTGCCAGCTCACCGCTCGCAGGTGGGGATACGCAGTATTTT. Amino acid sequence: CASSPLAGGDTQYF.

The V call is TRBV10-3, the J call TRBJ2-7; 7 nucleotides agree with TRBD1. V was pared by 2 bases and J by 0 bases, with 4 bases of the junction left unmatched. This CDR3 region has 15 residues. From germline, CDR1 is ENHRY and CDR2 SYGVKD. The CDR3 reads CAISEVDRSSYEQYF. Here the CDR3 DNA reads TGTGCCATCAGTGAGGTGGACAGGAGCTCCTACGAGCAGTACTTC.

The chain has TRBV11-1 and TRBJ2-2; possibly TRBD2 for D (6 bases). The CDR3 consists of 15 residues. Germline assignment: CDR1 SGHAT and CDR2 FQDESV (reference sequence). Trimming pared 5 bases from V and 0 bases from J, leaving 10 bases between. In nucleotides, the CDR3 is TGTGCCAGCAGCACCGGGACTTCGAACACCGGGGAGCTGTTTTTT. Translated, it gives CASSTGTSNTGELFF.

With regard to this clone: The same CDR3 is also encoded by other DNA sequences in this sample. Here the CDR3 DNA reads TGTGCCAGCAGCTTAGGGTACAATGAGCAGTTCTTC. Its translation: CASSLGYNEQFF. The V call is TRBV7-9, the J call TRBJ2-1; no clear D. CDR1 is SEHNR, CDR2 FQNEAQ, per germline (reference sequence). V shed 1 base and J shed 4 bases, with 2 bases lying between them. The CDR3 consists of 12 residues. Together with reference TRBV7-9 and TRBJ2-1, the CDR3 gives the full variable domain: DTGVSQNPRHKITKRGQNVTFRCDPISEHNRLYWYRQTLGQGPEFLTYFQNEAQLEKSRLLSDRFSAERPKGSFSTLEIQRTEQGDSAMYLCASSLGYNEQFFGPGTRLTVL.

V gene TRBV11-2 combines with J gene TRBJ2-7; TRBD1 agrees at 10 bases. Germline loops: CDR1 SGHAT, CDR2 FQNNGV. The trim removed 3 bases at V and 4 bases at J, leaving 3 bases unmatched. This CDR3 region has 14 residues. The CDR3 DNA reads as TGTGCCAGCAGCTTTGGGACAGGGGCTTACGAGCAGTACTTC. It translates to CASSFGTGAYEQYF.

CDR3 sequence reads: CSVGLAGTGNTIYF. CDR3 DNA sequence: TGCAGCGTAGGGCTGGCAGGGACTGGAAACACCATATATTTT. V is TRBV29-1 and J is TRBJ1-3, with TRBD1 as a possible D gene (5 bases). The CDR3 runs to 14 residues. The germline CDR1 and CDR2 sequences are SQVTM and ANQGSEA. Trimming took off 6 bases at V and 2 bases at J, with 14 bases between the two ends. The full variable domain, its missing parts supplied by reference TRBV29-1 and TRBJ1-3, is SAVISQKPSRDICQRGTSLTIQCQVDSQVTMMFWYRQQPGQSLTLIATANQGSEATYESGFVIDKFPISRPNLTFSTLTVSNMSPEDSSIYLCSVGLAGTGNTIYFGEGSWLTVV.

The rearrangement links TRBV11-2 to TRBJ1-1; D uncertain. The length of the CDR3 is 16 residues. Trimming shortened V by 5 bases and J by 3 bases, and 19 bases separated the two germline ends. Germline assignment: CDR1 SGHAT and CDR2 FQNNGV. As DNA, the CDR3 is TGTGCCAGCAGCGATATGACGGGAAAAGGGTACACTGAAGCTTTCTTT. This encodes CASSDMTGKGYTEAFF. Looking up the rest from reference TRBV11-2 and TRBJ1-1 gives the full variable domain: EAGVAQSPRYKIIEKRQSVAFWCNPISGHATLYWYQQILGQGPKLLIQFQNNGVVDDSQLPKDRFSAERLKGVDSTLKIQPAKLEDSAVYLCASSDMTGKGYTEAFFGQGTRLTVV.

This clone was seen a few times. This chain links TRBV5-4 with TRBJ2-2; 7 bases are shared with TRBD2. With V trimmed by 4 bases and J by 6 bases, 6 bases remained unmatched. CDR3 length: 14 amino acids. Germline V gives CDR1 SGHNT, CDR2 YYREEE (reference sequence). The CDR3 sequence is CASSAAGVPGELFF. CDR3 nucleotides: TGTGCCAGCAGCGCCGCGGGGGTCCCCGGGGAGCTGTTTTTT. Full variable domain (outside the CDR3, taken from reference TRBV5-4 and TRBJ2-2): ETGVTQSPTHLIKTRGQQVTLRCSSQSGHNTVSWYQQALGQGPQFIFQYYREEENGRGNFPPRFSGLQFPNYSSELNVNALELDDSALYLCASSAAGVPGELFFGEGSRLTVL.

The sample holds one count of this clone. This chain joins TRBV10-1 and TRBJ2-7; TRBD1 aligns across 7 bases. J lost 5 bases, V lost 9 bases, and 4 bases had no gene match. The CDR3 spans 11 residues. Germline CDR1 is WNHNN and CDR2 is SYGVQD (reference sequence). In DNA, the CDR3 is TGCGCCAGACACAGGGGCCACGAGCAGTACTTC. Translated, it gives CARHRGHEQYF.

This chain uses TRBV4-1 with TRBJ1-2; D gene uncertain. The V end lost 0 bases, the J end lost 3 bases, and 8 bases lay between the germline ends. The V gene's germline CDR1 is MGHRA and CDR2 YSYEKL. CDR3 length equals 14 residues. CDR3 sequence reads: CASSQEGADYGYTF. CDR3 coding DNA: TGCGCCAGCAGCCAAGAGGGCGCCGACTATGGCTACACCTTC.

The chain has TRBV28 and TRBJ2-1, with TRBD1 as a possible D gene (6 bases). This CDR3 has 14 amino acids. Germline lookup yields CDR1 MDHEN and CDR2 SYDVKM. The germline V and J ends were trimmed by 1 base and 7 bases, with 11 bases remaining between them. CDR3 residues: CASSLLGDTNEQFF. The CDR3, as DNA: TGTGCCAGCAGTTTATTAGGGGACACTAATGAGCAGTTCTTC.

This sequence joins TRBV12-5 and TRBJ1-2; TRBD1 is a possible D gene (5 bases). In germline, CDR1 is LGHNT, CDR2 FRNRAP. This CDR3 comprises 14 residues. V shed 4 bases and J shed 4 bases, with 13 bases lying between them. The CDR3: CASGSHRSFYGYTF. CDR3 DNA: TGTGCTAGTGGTTCCCACAGGAGTTTCTATGGCTACACCTTC. The complete variable domain, with remaining parts taken from reference TRBV12-5 and TRBJ1-2, reads DARVTQTPRHKVTEMGQEVTMRCQPILGHNTVFWYRQTMMQGLELLAYFRNRAPLDDSGMPKDRFSAEMPDATLATLKIQPSEPRDSAVYFCASGSHRSFYGYTFGSGTRLTVV.

This rearrangement joins TRBV6-1 to TRBJ2-7; possibly TRBD2 for D (5 bases). Deletions cut 2 bases from V and 2 bases from J, with 10 bases between. CDR1 MNHNS and CDR2 SASEGT come from the germline V gene. The CDR3 is made up of 14 amino acids. The DNA of the CDR3 is TGTGCCAGCAGTGAATTGGAGGTCCCCTACGAGCAGTACTTC. It is translated as CASSELEVPYEQYF.

This chain uses TRBV7-8 with TRBJ1-5, with TRBD1 matching over 7 bases. The CDR3 runs to 16 residues. CDR1 SGHVS and CDR2 FQNEAQ come from the germline V gene. V shed 1 base and J 5 bases; nucleotides not matched to a gene: 8. The CDR3 loop is CASSLEGAGWDQPQHF. DNA of the CDR3: TGTGCCAGCAGCTTAGAGGGGGCGGGGTGGGATCAGCCCCAGCATTTT.

This sequence joins TRBV19 and TRBJ2-1; 9 bases align to TRBD2. The J segment lost 10 bases and the V segment lost 3 bases, leaving 4 bases of the junction unmatched. Germline V CDR1 and CDR2: LNHDA, SQIVND (reference sequence). CDR3 length equals 13 residues. This CDR3 reads CASSMGLAWEQFF. The CDR3 bases are TGTGCCAGTAGTATGGGACTAGCCTGGGAGCAGTTCTTC.

This rearrangement joins TRBV10-2 to TRBJ2-1; a possible D gene is TRBD2 (7 bases). CDR3 size: 16 residues. The V end was cut by 6 bases, the J end by 1 base, with 16 bases between. Germline V gives CDR1 WSHSY, CDR2 SAAADI. As DNA, the CDR3 is TGCGCCAGCAGCTGGAGGGGGGGCGGGTCCTACAATGAGCAGTTCTTC. Amino acids: CASSWRGGGSYNEQFF.

This clone turned up a few times. The CDR3 DNA sequence: TGTGCCAGCAGCCCTTCCTACGAGCAGTACTTC. Translation: CASSPSYEQYF. This rearrangement joins TRBV7-8 to TRBJ2-7; D is unresolved. Trimming took 5 bases from V and 1 from J, leaving 3 bases between them. The CDR3 totals 11 residues. CDR1 and CDR2 from the germline V gene are SGHVS and FQNEAQ.

The gene calls are TRBV7-8 and TRBJ2-5; no reliable D call. Deletions cut 8 bases from V and 1 base from J, with 14 bases between. The germline CDR1 and CDR2 sequences are SGHVS and FQNEAQ. The CDR3 is 14 amino acids. CDR3 DNA sequence: TGTGCCAGCTCAGCCCGCCTGATCCAAGAGACCCAGTACTTC. It is translated as CASSARLIQETQYF.

This clone was picked up one time. The CDR3 DNA follows: TGTGCCAGTAGTATTTTACCGGGGGCTAACACTGAAGCTTTCTTT. Translated: CASSILPGANTEAFF. The V and J genes are TRBV19 and TRBJ1-1; weak D call: TRBD1 (6 bases). Trimming removed 3 bases at V and 2 bases at J, with 13 bases between. CDR3 size: 15 residues. CDR1 is LNHDA and CDR2 is SQIVND in the germline V gene (reference sequence). The whole variable domain, filled in from reference TRBV19 and TRBJ1-1, reads DGGITQSPKYLFRKEGQNVTLSCEQNLNHDAMYWYRQDPGQGLRLIYYSQIVNDFQKGDIAEGYSVSREKKESFPLTVTSAQKNPTAFYLCASSILPGANTEAFFGQGTRLTVV.

This chain links TRBV7-6 with TRBJ2-5; D is perhaps TRBD1 or TRBD2 (6 bases each). V was clipped by 1 base and J by 1 base, with 10 bases between them. The CDR3 runs 15 residues. Germline V gene data show CDR1 as SGHVS and CDR2 as FNYEAQ. The chain's CDR3 is CASSLGGGLQETQYF. The CDR3 DNA is TGTGCCAGCAGCTTAGGAGGGGGACTCCAAGAGACCCAGTACTTC.